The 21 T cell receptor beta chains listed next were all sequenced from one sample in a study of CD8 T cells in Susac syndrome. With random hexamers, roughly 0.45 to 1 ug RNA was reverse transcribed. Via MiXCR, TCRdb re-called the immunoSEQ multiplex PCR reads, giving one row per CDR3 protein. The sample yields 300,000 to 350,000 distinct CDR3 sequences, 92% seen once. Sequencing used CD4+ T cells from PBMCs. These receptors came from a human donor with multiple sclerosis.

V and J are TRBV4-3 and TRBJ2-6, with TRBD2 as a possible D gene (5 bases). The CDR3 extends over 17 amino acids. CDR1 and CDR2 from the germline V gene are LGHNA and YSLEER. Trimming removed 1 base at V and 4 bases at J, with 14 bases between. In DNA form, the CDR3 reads TGCGCCAGCAGCCAAGTCTCACGGAGGCCCGGGGCCAACGTCCTGACTTTC. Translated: CASSQVSRRPGANVLTF.

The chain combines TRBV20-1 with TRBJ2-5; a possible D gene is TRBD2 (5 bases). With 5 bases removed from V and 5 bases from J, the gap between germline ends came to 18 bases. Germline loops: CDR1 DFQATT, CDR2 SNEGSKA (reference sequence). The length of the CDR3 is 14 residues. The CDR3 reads CSALGNPGGETQYF. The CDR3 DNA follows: TGCAGTGCTCTCGGGAATCCGGGCGGGGAGACCCAGTACTTC.

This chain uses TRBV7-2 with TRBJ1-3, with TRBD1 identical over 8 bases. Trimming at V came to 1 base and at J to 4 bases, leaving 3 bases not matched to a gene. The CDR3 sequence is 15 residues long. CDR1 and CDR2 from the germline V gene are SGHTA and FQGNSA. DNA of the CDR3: TGTGCCAGCAGCTTAGATTCAGGGGGCGGAAACACCATATATTTT. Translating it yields CASSLDSGGGNTIYF.

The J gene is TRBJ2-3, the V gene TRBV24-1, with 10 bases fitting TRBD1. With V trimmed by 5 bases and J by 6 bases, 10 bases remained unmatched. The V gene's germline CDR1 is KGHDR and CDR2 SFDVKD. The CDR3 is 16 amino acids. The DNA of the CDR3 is TGTGCCACCAGTGCCAACCCGGGACAGGGGCCGGATACGCAGTATTTT. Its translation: CATSANPGQGPDTQYF.

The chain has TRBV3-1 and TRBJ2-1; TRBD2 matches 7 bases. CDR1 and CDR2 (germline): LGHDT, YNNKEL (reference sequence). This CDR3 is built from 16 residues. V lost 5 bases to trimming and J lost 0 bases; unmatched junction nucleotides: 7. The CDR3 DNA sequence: TGTGCCAGCAGCACAGGCGCTAGCGGCTCCTACAATGAGCAGTTCTTC. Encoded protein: CASSTGASGSYNEQFF.

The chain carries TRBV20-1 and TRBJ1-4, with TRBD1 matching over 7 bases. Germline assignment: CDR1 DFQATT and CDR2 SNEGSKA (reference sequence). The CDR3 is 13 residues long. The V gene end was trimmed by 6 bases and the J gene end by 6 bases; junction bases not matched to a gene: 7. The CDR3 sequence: CSAPGTADEKLFF. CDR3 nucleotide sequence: TGCAGTGCGCCCGGGACAGCAGATGAAAAACTGTTTTTT.

This CDR3 reads CASSPPGPFNQPQHF. The CDR3 DNA sequence: TGTGCCAGCTCTCCCCCCGGACCCTTCAATCAGCCCCAGCATTTT. The chain joins TRBV18 to TRBJ1-5; D is unclear. Trimming stripped 6 bases from V and 3 bases from J, with 15 bases between. Germline CDR1 is KGHSH and CDR2 is LQKENI. This CDR3 is built from 15 residues.

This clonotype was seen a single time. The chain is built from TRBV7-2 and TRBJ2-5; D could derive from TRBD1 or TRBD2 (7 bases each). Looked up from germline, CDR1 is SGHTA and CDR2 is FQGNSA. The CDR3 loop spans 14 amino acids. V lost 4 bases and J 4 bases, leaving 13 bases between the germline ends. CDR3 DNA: TGTGCCAGCAGCTCCCCCAGGGGGGGAGAGACCCAGTACTTC. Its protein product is CASSSPRGGETQYF.

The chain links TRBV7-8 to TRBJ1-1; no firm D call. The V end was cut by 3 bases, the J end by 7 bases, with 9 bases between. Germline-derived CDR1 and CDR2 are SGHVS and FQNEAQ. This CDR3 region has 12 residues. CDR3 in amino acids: CASSFRRGEAFF. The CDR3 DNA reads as TGTGCCAGCAGCTTCCGGCGAGGTGAAGCTTTCTTT.

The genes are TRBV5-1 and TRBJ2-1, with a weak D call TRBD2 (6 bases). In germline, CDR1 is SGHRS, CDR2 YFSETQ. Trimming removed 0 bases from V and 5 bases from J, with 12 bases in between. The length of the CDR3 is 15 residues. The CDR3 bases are TGCGCCAGCAGCTTGGAACGGGGGTCACACAATGAGCAGTTCTTC. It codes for CASSLERGSHNEQFF.

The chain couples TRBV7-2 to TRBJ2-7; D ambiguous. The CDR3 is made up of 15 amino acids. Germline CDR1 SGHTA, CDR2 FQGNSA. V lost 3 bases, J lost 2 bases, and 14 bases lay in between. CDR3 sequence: CASSFQPLLPYEQYF. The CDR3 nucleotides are TGTGCCAGCAGCTTTCAACCCCTCCTACCCTACGAGCAGTACTTC.

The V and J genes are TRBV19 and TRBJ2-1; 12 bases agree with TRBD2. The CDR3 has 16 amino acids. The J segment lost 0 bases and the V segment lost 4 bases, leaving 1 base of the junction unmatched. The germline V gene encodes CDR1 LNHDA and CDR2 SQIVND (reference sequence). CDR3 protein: CASSTLAGGSYNEQFF. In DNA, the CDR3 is TGTGCCAGTAGTACACTAGCGGGGGGCTCCTACAATGAGCAGTTCTTC. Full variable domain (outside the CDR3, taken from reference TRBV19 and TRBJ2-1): DGGITQSPKYLFRKEGQNVTLSCEQNLNHDAMYWYRQDPGQGLRLIYYSQIVNDFQKGDIAEGYSVSREKKESFPLTVTSAQKNPTAFYLCASSTLAGGSYNEQFFGPGTRLTVL.

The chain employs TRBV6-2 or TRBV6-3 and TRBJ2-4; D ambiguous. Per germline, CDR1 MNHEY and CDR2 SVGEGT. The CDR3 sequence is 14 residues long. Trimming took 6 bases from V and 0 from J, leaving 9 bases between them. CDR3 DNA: TGTGCCAGCAGCCGAACACTAGCCAAAAACATTCAGTACTTC. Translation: CASSRTLAKNIQYF.

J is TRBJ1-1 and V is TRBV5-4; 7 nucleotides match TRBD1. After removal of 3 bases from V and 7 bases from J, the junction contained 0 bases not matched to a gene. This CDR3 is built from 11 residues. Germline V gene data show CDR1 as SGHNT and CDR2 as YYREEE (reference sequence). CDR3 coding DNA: TGTGCCAGCAGCTACAGGGGTGAAGCTTTCTTT. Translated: CASSYRGEAFF.

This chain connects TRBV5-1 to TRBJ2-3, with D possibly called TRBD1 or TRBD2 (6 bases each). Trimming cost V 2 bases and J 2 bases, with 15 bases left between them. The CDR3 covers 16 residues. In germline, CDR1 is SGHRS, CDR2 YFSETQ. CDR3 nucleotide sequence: TGCGCCAGCAGCTTCCAGGGGCGGGGACCCACAGATACGCAGTATTTT. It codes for CASSFQGRGPTDTQYF.

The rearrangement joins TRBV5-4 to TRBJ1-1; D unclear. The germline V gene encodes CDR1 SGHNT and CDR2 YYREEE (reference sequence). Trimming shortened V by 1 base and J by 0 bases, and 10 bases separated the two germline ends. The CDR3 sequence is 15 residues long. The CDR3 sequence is CASSLTLGMNTEAFF. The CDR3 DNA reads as TGTGCCAGCAGCTTGACGCTTGGGATGAACACTGAAGCTTTCTTT.

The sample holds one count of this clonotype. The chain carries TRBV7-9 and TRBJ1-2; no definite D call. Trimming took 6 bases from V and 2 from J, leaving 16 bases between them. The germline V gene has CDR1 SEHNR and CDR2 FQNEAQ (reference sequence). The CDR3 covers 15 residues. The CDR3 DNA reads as TGTGCCAGCAGTCCCTGGAGAGGAGAAAACTATGGCTACACCTTC. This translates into CASSPWRGENYGYTF.

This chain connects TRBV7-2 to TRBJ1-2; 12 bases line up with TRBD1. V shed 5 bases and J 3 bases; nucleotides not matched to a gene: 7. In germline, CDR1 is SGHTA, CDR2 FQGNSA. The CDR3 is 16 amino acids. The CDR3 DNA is TGTGCCAGCAGCGAAGGGACAGGGGGCGGGTACTATGGCTACACCTTC. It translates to CASSEGTGGGYYGYTF.

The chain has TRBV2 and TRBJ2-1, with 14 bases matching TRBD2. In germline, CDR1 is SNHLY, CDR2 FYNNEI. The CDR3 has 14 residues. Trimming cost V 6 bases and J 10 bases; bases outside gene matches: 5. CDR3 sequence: CASRRLAGGREQFF. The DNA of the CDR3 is TGTGCCAGCAGACGACTAGCGGGAGGGCGGGAGCAGTTCTTC.

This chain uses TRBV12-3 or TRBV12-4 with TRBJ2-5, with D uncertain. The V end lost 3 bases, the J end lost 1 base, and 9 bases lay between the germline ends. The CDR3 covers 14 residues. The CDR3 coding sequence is TGTGCCAGCAGTTTCTCGTTTCGCCAAGAGACCCAGTACTTC. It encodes CASSFSFRQETQYF.

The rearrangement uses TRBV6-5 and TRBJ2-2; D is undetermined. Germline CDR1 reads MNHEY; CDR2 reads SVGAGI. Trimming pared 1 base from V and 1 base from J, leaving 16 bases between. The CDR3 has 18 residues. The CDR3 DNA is TGTGCCAGCAGTTACTTGATTAGTGGAGCAGGGAACACCGGGGAGCTGTTTTTT. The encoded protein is CASSYLISGAGNTGELFF.